This TCR beta chain comes out of a study of shared clonotypes between healthy human individuals. Study at large: Three plates were used per donor for CD4 naive, three for CD4 memory, two for CD8 naive and one for CD8 memory. Study-wide findings and caveats: Though the depth was large, rarefaction showed that sorted-subset sequencing was incomplete. Shared clonotypes across all four donors exceeded non-shared ones in generation probability.

To note about this clone: What it binds is unknown.

Profiled with immunoSEQ multiplex PCR; TCRdb holds only in-frame clones, not every one. In the table there are roughly 1,500,000 clones, less than 99% of which are singletons. Sequenced input: naive CD4+ T cells sorted from blood. Subset indicated: CD45RA+ positively selected. This receptor was taken from a man aged 25-40 years in good health.

The CDR3 nucleotides are TGCAGCGTTGAAGGAAGGAGGTTCGGTGAGACCCAGTACTTC. Protein sequence: CSVEGRRFGETQYF. The gene calls are TRBV29-1 and TRBJ2-5; maybe TRBD2 (5 bases). This CDR3 is 14 amino acids long. With 1 base removed from V and 5 bases from J, the gap between germline ends came to 14 bases. Germline V gene sequence: CDR1 SQVTM, CDR2 ANQGSEA. The full variable domain, with the rest looked up from reference TRBV29-1 and TRBJ2-5, is SAVISQKPSRDICQRGTSLTIQCQVDSQVTMMFWYRQQPGQSLTLIATANQGSEATYESGFVIDKFPISRPNLTFSTLTVSNMSPEDSSIYLCSVEGRRFGETQYFGPGTRLLVL.